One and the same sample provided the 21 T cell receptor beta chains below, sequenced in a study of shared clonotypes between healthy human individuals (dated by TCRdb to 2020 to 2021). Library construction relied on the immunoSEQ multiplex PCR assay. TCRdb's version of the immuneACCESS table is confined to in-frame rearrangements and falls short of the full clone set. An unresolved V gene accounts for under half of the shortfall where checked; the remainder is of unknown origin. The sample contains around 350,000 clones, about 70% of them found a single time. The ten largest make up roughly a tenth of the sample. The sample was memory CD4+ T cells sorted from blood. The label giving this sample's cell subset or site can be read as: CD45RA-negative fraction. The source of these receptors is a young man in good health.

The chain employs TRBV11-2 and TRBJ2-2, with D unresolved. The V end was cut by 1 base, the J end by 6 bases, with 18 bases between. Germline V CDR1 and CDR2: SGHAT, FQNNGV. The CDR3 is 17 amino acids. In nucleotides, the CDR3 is TGTGCCAGCAGCTTAGGTGACTCGTCTAGAAGGCCCGGGGAGCTGTTTTTT. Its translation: CASSLGDSSRRPGELFF.

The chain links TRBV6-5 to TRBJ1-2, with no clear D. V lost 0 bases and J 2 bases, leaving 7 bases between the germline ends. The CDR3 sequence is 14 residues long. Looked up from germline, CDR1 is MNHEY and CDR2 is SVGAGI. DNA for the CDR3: TGTGCCAGCAGTTACTCGCCACGGAACTATGGCTACACCTTC. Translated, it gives CASSYSPRNYGYTF.

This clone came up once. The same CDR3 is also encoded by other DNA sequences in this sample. The CDR3 DNA reads TGTGCCAGCAGCTCCGGGACGGGAAACTATGGCTACACCTTC. It codes for CASSSGTGNYGYTF. This chain links TRBV5-5 with TRBJ1-2, with D possibly TRBD1 on 5 matching bases. Germline CDR1 reads SGHKS; CDR2 reads YYEKEE (reference sequence). The CDR3 is 14 residues long. The germline V and J ends were trimmed by 3 bases and 2 bases, with 11 bases remaining between them.

The DNA of the CDR3 is TGTGCCAGTAGTATAGATCTCGGACAGGCCGAGACCCAGTACTTC. It specifies CASSIDLGQAETQYF. V is TRBV19 and J is TRBJ2-5; 7 positions agree with TRBD1. The CDR3 spans 15 residues. Germline V lookup: CDR1 LNHDA, CDR2 SQIVND (reference sequence). V shed 0 bases, J shed 5 bases, and the junction held 6 bases outside the gene matches.

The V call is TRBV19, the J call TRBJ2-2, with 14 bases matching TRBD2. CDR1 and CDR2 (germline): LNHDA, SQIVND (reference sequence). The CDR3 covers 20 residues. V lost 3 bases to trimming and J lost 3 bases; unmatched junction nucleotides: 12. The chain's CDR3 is CASSIFPRTSGGSDTGELFF. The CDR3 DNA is TGTGCCAGTAGTATCTTCCCCCGGACTAGCGGGGGGTCGGACACCGGGGAGCTGTTTTTT. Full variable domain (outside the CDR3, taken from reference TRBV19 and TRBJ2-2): DGGITQSPKYLFRKEGQNVTLSCEQNLNHDAMYWYRQDPGQGLRLIYYSQIVNDFQKGDIAEGYSVSREKKESFPLTVTSAQKNPTAFYLCASSIFPRTSGGSDTGELFFGEGSRLTVL.

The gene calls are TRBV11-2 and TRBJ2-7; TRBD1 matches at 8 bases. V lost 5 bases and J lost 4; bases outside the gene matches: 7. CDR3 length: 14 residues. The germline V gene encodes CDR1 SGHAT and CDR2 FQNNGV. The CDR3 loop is CASSPRTGRYEQYF. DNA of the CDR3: TGTGCCAGCAGCCCCAGGACAGGGAGGTACGAGCAGTACTTC.

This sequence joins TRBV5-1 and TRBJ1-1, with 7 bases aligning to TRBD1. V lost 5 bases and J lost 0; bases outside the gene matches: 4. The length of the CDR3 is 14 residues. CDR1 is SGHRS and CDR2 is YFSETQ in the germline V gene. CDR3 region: CASSGTVMNTEAFF. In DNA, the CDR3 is TGCGCCAGCAGTGGGACAGTCATGAACACTGAAGCTTTCTTT.

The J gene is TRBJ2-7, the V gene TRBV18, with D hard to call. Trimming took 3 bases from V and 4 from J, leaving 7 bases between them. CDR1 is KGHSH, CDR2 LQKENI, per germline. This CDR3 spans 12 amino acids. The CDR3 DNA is TGTGCCAGCTCACCGGAAAGGTACGAGCAGTACTTC. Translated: CASSPERYEQYF. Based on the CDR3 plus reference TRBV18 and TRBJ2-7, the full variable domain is NAGVMQNPRHLVRRRGQEARLRCSPMKGHSHVYWYRQLPEEGLKFMVYLQKENIIDESGMPKERFSAEFPKEGPSILRIQQVVRGDSAAYFCASSPERYEQYFGPGTRLTVT.

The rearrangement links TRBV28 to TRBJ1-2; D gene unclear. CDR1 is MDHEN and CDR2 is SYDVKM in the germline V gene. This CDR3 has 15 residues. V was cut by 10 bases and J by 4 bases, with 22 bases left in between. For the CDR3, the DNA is TGTGCCACAGGTCTGGGTTCCGATTCGCGCTATGGCTACACCTTC. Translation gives CATGLGSDSRYGYTF.

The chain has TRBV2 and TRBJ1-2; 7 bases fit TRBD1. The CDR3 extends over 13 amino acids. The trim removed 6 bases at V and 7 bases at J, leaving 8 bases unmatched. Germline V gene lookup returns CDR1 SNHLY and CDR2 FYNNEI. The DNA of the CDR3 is TGTGCCAGCAGCGAGGGGGCGTCCTTTGGCTACACCTTC. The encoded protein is CASSEGASFGYTF.

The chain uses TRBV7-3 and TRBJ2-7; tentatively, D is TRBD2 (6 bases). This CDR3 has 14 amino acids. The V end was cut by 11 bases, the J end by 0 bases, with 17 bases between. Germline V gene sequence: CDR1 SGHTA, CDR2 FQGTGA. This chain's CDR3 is CAPSWRGRSYEQYF. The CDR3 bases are TGTGCCCCCAGCTGGCGGGGTCGCTCCTACGAGCAGTACTTC.

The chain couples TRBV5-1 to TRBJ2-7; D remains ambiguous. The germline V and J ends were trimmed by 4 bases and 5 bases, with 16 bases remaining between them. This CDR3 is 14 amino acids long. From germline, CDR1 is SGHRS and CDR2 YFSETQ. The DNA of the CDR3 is TGCGCCAGCAGCCTGGACGCCTTACGGGACGAGCAGTACTTC. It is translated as CASSLDALRDEQYF.

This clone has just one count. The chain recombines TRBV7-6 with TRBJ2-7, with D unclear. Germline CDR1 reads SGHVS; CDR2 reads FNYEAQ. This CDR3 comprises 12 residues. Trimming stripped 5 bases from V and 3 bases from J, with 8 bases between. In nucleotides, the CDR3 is TGTGCCAGCAGCATGCATAGCTACGAGCAGTACTTC. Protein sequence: CASSMHSYEQYF.

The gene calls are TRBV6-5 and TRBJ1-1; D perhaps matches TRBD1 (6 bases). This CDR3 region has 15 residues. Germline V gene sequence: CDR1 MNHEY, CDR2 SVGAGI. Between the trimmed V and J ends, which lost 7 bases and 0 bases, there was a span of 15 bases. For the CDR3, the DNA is TGTGCCAGCAAAGTGGGGGGGGCCCTGAACACTGAAGCTTTCTTT. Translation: CASKVGGALNTEAFF.

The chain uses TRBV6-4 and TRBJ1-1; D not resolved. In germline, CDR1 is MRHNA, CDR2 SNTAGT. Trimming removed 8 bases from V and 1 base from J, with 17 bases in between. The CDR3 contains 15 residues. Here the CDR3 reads CASRTSDTPNTEAFF. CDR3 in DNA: TGTGCCAGCCGCACGTCCGACACGCCGAACACTGAAGCTTTCTTT.

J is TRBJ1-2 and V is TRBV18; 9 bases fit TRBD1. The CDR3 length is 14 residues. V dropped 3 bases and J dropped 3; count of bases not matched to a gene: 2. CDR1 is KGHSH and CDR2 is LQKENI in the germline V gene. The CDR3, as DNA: TGTGCCAGCTCACCGCGGACAGGGGACTATGGCTACACCTTC. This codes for CASSPRTGDYGYTF.

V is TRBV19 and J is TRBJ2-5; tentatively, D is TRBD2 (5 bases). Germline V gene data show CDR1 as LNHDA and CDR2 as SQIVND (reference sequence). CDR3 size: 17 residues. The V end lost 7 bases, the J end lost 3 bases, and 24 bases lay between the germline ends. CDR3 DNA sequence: TGTGCCAGTAAATCGAGGATAACGGGATTGGGTAAAGAGACCCAGTACTTC. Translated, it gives CASKSRITGLGKETQYF.

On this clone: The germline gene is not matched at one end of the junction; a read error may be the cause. CDR3 loop: CASSPFRTGELFF. CDR3 bases: TGTGCTAGCAGCCCCTTTCGGACCGGGGAGCTGTTTTTT. The chain is built from TRBV7-7 and TRBJ2-2; D remains unclear. This CDR3 contains 13 residues. Germline CDR1 is SSHAT and CDR2 is FNYEAQ (reference sequence).

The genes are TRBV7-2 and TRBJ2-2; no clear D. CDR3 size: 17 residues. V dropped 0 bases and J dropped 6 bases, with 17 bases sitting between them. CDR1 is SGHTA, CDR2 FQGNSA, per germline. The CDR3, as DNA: TGTGCCAGCAGCTTAGCCCCACCATCCTGGGGTTCCGGGGAGCTGTTTTTT. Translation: CASSLAPPSWGSGELFF.

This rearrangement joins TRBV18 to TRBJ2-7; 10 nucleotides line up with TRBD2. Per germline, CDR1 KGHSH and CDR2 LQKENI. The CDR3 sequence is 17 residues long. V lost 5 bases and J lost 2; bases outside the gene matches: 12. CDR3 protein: CASSLRQASGSAYEQYF. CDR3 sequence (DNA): TGTGCCAGCTCATTGCGTCAGGCTAGCGGGAGTGCCTACGAGCAGTACTTC. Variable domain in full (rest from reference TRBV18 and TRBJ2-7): NAGVMQNPRHLVRRRGQEARLRCSPMKGHSHVYWYRQLPEEGLKFMVYLQKENIIDESGMPKERFSAEFPKEGPSILRIQQVVRGDSAAYFCASSLRQASGSAYEQYFGPGTRLTVT.

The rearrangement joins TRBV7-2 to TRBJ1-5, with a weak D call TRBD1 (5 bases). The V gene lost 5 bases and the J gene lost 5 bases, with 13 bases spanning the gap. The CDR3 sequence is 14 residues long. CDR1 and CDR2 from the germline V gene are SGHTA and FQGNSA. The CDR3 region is CASSDQGRYQPQHF. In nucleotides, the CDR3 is TGTGCCAGCAGCGACCAGGGCCGGTATCAGCCCCAGCATTTT.